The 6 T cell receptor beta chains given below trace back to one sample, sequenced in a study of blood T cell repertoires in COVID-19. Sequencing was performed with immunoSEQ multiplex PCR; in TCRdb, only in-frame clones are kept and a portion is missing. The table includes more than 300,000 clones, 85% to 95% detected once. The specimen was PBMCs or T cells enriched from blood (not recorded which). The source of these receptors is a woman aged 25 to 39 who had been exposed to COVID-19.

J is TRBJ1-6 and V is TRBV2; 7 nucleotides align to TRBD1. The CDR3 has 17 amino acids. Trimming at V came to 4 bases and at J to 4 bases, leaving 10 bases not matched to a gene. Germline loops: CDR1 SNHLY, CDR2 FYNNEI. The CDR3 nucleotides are TGTGCCAGCAGTGCTGCATCAGGGGGGTGGTATAATTCACCCCTCCACTTT. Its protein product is CASSAASGGWYNSPLHF.

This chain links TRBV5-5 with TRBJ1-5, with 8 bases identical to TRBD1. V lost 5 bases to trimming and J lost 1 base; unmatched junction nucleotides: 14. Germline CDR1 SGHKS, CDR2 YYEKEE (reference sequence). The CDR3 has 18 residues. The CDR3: CASSWIPRTGRSNQPQHF. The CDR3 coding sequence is TGTGCCAGCAGTTGGATCCCGCGGACAGGGCGAAGCAATCAGCCCCAGCATTTT.

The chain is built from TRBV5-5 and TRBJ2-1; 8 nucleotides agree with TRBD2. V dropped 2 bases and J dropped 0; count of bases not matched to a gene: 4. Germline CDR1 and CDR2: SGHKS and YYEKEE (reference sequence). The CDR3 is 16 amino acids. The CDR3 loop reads CASSLLAGSSYNEQFF. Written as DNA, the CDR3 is TGTGCCAGCAGCTTATTAGCGGGGAGCTCCTACAATGAGCAGTTCTTC.

The CDR3 loop is CASSYGQGVFYEQYF. The CDR3 region has the DNA TGTGCCAGCAGCTACGGACAGGGTGTTTTTTACGAGCAGTACTTC. The chain joins TRBV7-9 to TRBJ2-7; 8 bases agree with TRBD1. Germline V gene lookup returns CDR1 SEHNR and CDR2 FQNEAQ (reference sequence). The V and J ends lost 4 bases and 4 bases, in that order; junction bases with no gene match: 9. The CDR3 spans 15 residues.

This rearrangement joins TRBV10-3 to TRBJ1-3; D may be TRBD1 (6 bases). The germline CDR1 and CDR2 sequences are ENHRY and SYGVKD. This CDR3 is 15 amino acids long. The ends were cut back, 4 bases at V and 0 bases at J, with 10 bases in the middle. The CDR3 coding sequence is TGTGCCATCAGTGGACAGGAAAGCTCTGGAAACACCATATATTTT. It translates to CAISGQESSGNTIYF.

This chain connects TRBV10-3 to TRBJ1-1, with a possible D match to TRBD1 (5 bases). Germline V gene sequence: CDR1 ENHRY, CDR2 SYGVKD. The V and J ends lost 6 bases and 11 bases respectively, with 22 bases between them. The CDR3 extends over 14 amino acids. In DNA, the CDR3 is TGTGCCATCAGGCAAGAGACAGCCTCGCCCCGGGCTTTCTTT. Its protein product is CAIRQETASPRAFF.